These 16 T cell receptor beta chains came from one sample sequenced in a study of T cells after somatic rescue of genetic block. This table comes from immunoSEQ multiplex PCR, and its TCRdb copy is limited to in-frame clones, with some not included. This table has approximately 100,000 clones, 80% to 90% appearing once. The sequencing sample was made of peripheral blood mononuclear cells (PBMCs). The source is a woman in her late teens or twenties.

V usage is TRBV27 and J usage is TRBJ2-7, with unresolved D. Trimming stripped 3 bases from V and 2 bases from J, with 5 bases between. The CDR3 totals 12 residues. The V gene's germline CDR1 is MNHEY and CDR2 SMNVEV (reference sequence). The CDR3 loop reads CASSFGAYEQYF. The CDR3 DNA is TGTGCCAGCAGTTTTGGGGCCTACGAGCAGTACTTC.

This clone was recorded once. The chain links TRBV7-9 to TRBJ1-4, with unresolved D. In germline, CDR1 is SEHNR, CDR2 FQNEAQ (reference sequence). The CDR3 is made up of 15 amino acids. V shed 1 base and J shed 0 bases, with 6 bases lying between them. CDR3 residues: CASSLEGATNEKLFF. DNA for the CDR3: TGTGCCAGCAGCTTAGAGGGTGCAACTAATGAAAAACTGTTTTTT.

The chain uses TRBV7-9 and TRBJ1-1, with D unresolved. Germline V lookup: CDR1 SEHNR, CDR2 FQNEAQ (reference sequence). The CDR3 totals 12 residues. Trimming stripped 5 bases from V and 7 bases from J, with 11 bases between. The CDR3 nucleotides read TGTGCCAGCAGCGGGTTGGGCTTTGAAGCTTTCTTT. It codes for CASSGLGFEAFF.

The chain couples TRBV19 to TRBJ1-2; TRBD1 matches at 7 bases. Germline CDR1 is LNHDA and CDR2 is SQIVND (reference sequence). The CDR3 covers 13 residues. J gave up 8 bases and V 5 bases, and 8 bases lay outside the gene matches. The CDR3 DNA is TGTGCCAGTAGTCGAACAGGGGAAGGGGGCTACACCTTC. It translates to CASSRTGEGGYTF.

The gene calls are TRBV6-1 and TRBJ1-1, with TRBD1 identical over 9 bases. The CDR3 contains 15 residues. J lost 3 bases, V lost 4 bases, and 6 bases had no gene match. Germline V gives CDR1 MNHNS, CDR2 SASEGT. The CDR3 loop reads CASSVAGTGYTEAFF. CDR3 sequence (DNA): TGTGCCAGCAGTGTCGCCGGGACAGGGTACACTGAAGCTTTCTTT.

The chain has TRBV11-2 and TRBJ2-7; possibly TRBD1 or TRBD2 for D (5 bases each). Between the trimmed V and J ends, which lost 2 bases and 0 bases, there was a span of 14 bases. Germline CDR1 SGHAT, CDR2 FQNNGV. The CDR3 contains 16 residues. The CDR3 DNA follows: TGTGCCAGCAGCTTAAATAGGGCAGGGAGCTCCTACGAGCAGTACTTC. Amino acids: CASSLNRAGSSYEQYF.

This chain connects TRBV28 to TRBJ2-7; 7 nucleotides agree with TRBD1. The germline V gene encodes CDR1 MDHEN and CDR2 SYDVKM. V lost 5 bases and J lost 1; bases outside the gene matches: 14. CDR3 length: 17 amino acids. The CDR3 is CASSVNMGQRKSYEQYF. The CDR3 coding sequence is TGTGCCAGCAGTGTTAATATGGGACAGCGAAAGTCCTACGAGCAGTACTTC.

V is TRBV4-1 and J is TRBJ1-4, with TRBD1 matching over 9 bases. In germline, CDR1 is MGHRA, CDR2 YSYEKL. The CDR3 has 16 amino acids. Unmatched junction bases numbered 11, after V lost 5 bases and J lost 7 bases. CDR3 residues: CASSFYTGTGFEKLFF. The CDR3 DNA sequence: TGCGCCAGCAGCTTCTATACGGGGACAGGGTTTGAAAAACTGTTTTTT.

This clone was seen more than once but under ten times. V usage is TRBV29-1 and J usage is TRBJ2-6; 9 nucleotides agree with TRBD2. With 7 bases clipped from V and 4 bases from J, the junction kept 14 bases outside the gene matches. This CDR3 is 17 amino acids long. Per the germline V gene, CDR1 is SQVTM and CDR2 is ANQGSEA. The CDR3 coding sequence is TGCAGCGCCGGCCCCGCGGGGGGGCGGTCCGGGGCCAACGTCCTGACTTTC. Encoded protein: CSAGPAGGRSGANVLTF.

The J gene is TRBJ1-1, the V gene TRBV4-2; D not certain. Germline V gives CDR1 LGHNA, CDR2 YNFKEQ. With 5 bases removed from V and 1 base from J, the gap between germline ends came to 11 bases. The CDR3 length is 14 residues. DNA for the CDR3: TGTGCCAGCAGCTTAGCAGGAGGGAACACTGAAGCTTTCTTT. Its translation: CASSLAGGNTEAFF.

This clone was counted a single time. This sequence joins TRBV13 and TRBJ2-3; no definite D call. Germline CDR1 PRHDT, CDR2 FYEKMQ (reference sequence). This CDR3 has 13 amino acids. V lost 5 bases and J lost 3, with 9 bases in between. The CDR3 sequence: CASSNNPTDTQYF. Written as DNA, the CDR3 is TGTGCCAGCAGCAACAACCCGACAGATACGCAGTATTTT.

This chain links TRBV9 with TRBJ2-7; D uncertain. CDR1 is SGDLS, CDR2 YYNGEE, per germline. The CDR3 is made up of 13 amino acids. V was trimmed by 3 bases and J by 5 bases, leaving 12 bases between them. The DNA of the CDR3 is TGTGCCAGCAGCGGTAGTGGGGTCCACGAGCAGTACTTC. Translating gives CASSGSGVHEQYF.

CDR3 in amino acids: CASSLSSPRGSYEQYF. The CDR3 nucleotides read TGTGCCAGCAGTTTGTCGTCCCCACGGGGCTCCTACGAGCAGTACTTC. The chain is built from TRBV27 and TRBJ2-7; a weak D match, TRBD2 (5 bases). Germline-derived CDR1 and CDR2 are MNHEY and SMNVEV (reference sequence). The CDR3 totals 16 residues. The germline V and J ends were trimmed by 3 bases and 0 bases, with 15 bases remaining between them.

This clone was detected once. The rearrangement joins TRBV30 to TRBJ2-2; 7 bases fit TRBD1. With V trimmed by 3 bases and J by 3 bases, 7 bases remained unmatched. The CDR3 runs 15 residues. The germline CDR1 and CDR2 sequences are GTSNPN and SVGIG (reference sequence). The CDR3 is CAWSRQGTDTGELFF. CDR3 in DNA: TGTGCCTGGAGCCGACAGGGTACGGACACCGGGGAGCTGTTTTTT.

The chain recombines TRBV18 with TRBJ2-7, with a weak D call TRBD1 (6 bases). Germline V gene data show CDR1 as KGHSH and CDR2 as LQKENI. This CDR3 region has 13 residues. The germline V and J ends were trimmed by 3 bases and 7 bases, with 13 bases remaining between them. The chain's CDR3 is CASSPGTSGEQYF. CDR3 bases: TGTGCCAGCTCACCTGGGACATCGGGGGAGCAGTACTTC.

This clone was seen only once. V usage is TRBV11-2 and J usage is TRBJ2-3, with 10 bases that match TRBD2. This CDR3 spans 16 amino acids. V lost 5 bases and J lost 6; bases outside the gene matches: 11. In germline, CDR1 is SGHAT, CDR2 FQNNGV. In DNA, the CDR3 is TGTGCCAGCAGCCCACTACTAGCGGGATCCGCTGATACGCAGTATTTT. Protein sequence: CASSPLLAGSADTQYF.